The clone carrying this T cell receptor beta chain showed up just once. The method was immunoSEQ multiplex PCR; TCRdb's version includes in-frame clones alone and lacks a portion of them. The sample includes just under 65,000 clones, approximately 90% of them seen just once. This sample is drawn from a study of OX40 agonist ivuxolimab in advanced cancers. Germline V CDR1 and CDR2: LNHDA, SQIVND (reference sequence). The junction had 8 bases not matched to a gene; V was cut back by 4 bases and J by 4 bases. This CDR3 contains 15 residues. V usage is TRBV19 and J usage is TRBJ2-3; 7 nucleotides line up with TRBD1. This receptor was taken from an adult with an advanced solid tumor such as melanoma, head and neck, liver or kidney cancer. This specimen consisted of CD4+ or CD8+ T cells sorted from blood, obtained in a trial of the OX40 agonist ivuxolimab. The CDR3 loop reads CASSTRQGEADTQYF. The CDR3 DNA is TGTGCCAGTAGTACACGACAGGGAGAGGCAGATACGCAGTATTTT.